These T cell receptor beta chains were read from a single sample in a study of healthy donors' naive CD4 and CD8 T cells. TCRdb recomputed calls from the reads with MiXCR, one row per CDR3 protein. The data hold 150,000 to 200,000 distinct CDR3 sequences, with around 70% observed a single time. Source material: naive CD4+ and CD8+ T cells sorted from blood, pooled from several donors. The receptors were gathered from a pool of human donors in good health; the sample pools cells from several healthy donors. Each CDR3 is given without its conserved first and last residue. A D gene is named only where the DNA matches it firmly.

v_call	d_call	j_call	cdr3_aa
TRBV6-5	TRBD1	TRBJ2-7	ASSYSSDRGYTEQY
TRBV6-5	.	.	ASSYSEGEQF
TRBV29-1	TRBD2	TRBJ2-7	SVAKGGIEQY
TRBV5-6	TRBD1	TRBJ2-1	ASSRRQGNEQF
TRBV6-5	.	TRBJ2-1	ASRDYNEQF
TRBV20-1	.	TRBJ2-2	SAELVQERGELF
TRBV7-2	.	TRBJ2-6	ASSLIHSGANVLT
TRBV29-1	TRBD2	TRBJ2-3	SVGTSGRFDTQY
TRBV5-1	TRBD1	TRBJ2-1	ASSSGQDPANEQF
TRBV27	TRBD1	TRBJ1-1	ASSWTGGLAEAF
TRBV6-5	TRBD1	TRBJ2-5	ASSPEGTGETQY
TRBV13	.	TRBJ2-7	ASSGDISYEQY
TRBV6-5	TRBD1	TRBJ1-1	ASSLDRGGTEAF